A single sample is the source of the 29 T cell receptor beta chains below, sequenced in a study of early T cells in non-severe SARS-CoV-2 infection. TCRdb independently ran MiXCR on the 5' RACE reads; one entry per CDR3 protein. The sample lists about 64,000 distinct CDR3 sequences; about 11% were seen once. The sample here was whole blood, taken at baseline. These receptors originate from an adult who was a healthcare worker with PCR-confirmed SARS-CoV-2 infection or an uninfected control (not recorded which).

This chain joins TRBV6-2 or TRBV6-3 and TRBJ2-2; 10 positions match TRBD1. This CDR3 spans 16 amino acids. V shed 0 bases and J 7 bases; nucleotides not matched to a gene: 5. CDR1 MNHEY and CDR2 SVGEGT come from the germline V gene. CDR3 amino acids: CASSYSGGQGYGELFF. In DNA form, the CDR3 reads TGTGCCAGCAGTTACTCCGGGGGACAGGGGTACGGGGAGCTGTTTTTT.

This clonotype was recorded a few times. The chain links TRBV5-4 to TRBJ2-5, with D possibly being TRBD1 (5 bases). CDR1 and CDR2 from the germline V gene are SGHNT and YYREEE (reference sequence). CDR3 length equals 15 residues. V lost 0 bases, J lost 1 base, and 10 bases lay in between. CDR3 coding DNA: TGTGCCAGCAGCTTGGCAAGGACACCCCAAGAGACCCAGTACTTC. Translation gives CASSLARTPQETQYF.

The chain joins TRBV3-1 to TRBJ1-2, with TRBD1 as a possible D gene (5 bases). The CDR3 has 15 residues. Germline V CDR1 and CDR2: LGHDT, YNNKEL (reference sequence). V dropped 5 bases and J dropped 4 bases, with 17 bases sitting between them. CDR3 loop: CASSNSTVGVYGYTF. CDR3 bases: TGTGCCAGCAGCAATTCGACAGTAGGGGTCTATGGCTACACCTTC. Looking up the rest from reference TRBV3-1 and TRBJ1-2 gives the full variable domain: DTAVSQTPKYLVTQMGNDKSIKCEQNLGHDTMYWYKQDSKKFLKIMFSYNNKELIINETVPNRFSPKSPDKAHLNLHINSLELGDSAVYFCASSNSTVGVYGYTFGSGTRLTVV.

This clonotype appeared many times. The CDR3 sequence is CATPWNYSNQPQHF. DNA for the CDR3: TGTGCCACCCCATGGAATTATAGCAATCAGCCCCAGCATTTT. The V and J genes are TRBV6-4 and TRBJ1-5; D gene ambiguous. CDR3 size: 14 residues. The V end lost 10 bases, the J end lost 0 bases, and 13 bases lay between the germline ends. Germline CDR1 and CDR2: MRHNA and SNTAGT.

This clonotype was seen more than once but under ten times. V gene TRBV19 combines with J gene TRBJ2-1; 9 bases are shared with TRBD2. CDR3 size: 13 residues. Losses at the gene ends were 5 bases for V and 7 bases for J; bases not matched to a gene: 3. Germline-derived CDR1 and CDR2 are LNHDA and SQIVND (reference sequence). CDR3 sequence: CASSASGGNEQFF. The CDR3, as DNA: TGTGCCAGTAGTGCAAGCGGGGGGAATGAGCAGTTCTTC.

Only a few counts were recorded for this clonotype. The chain couples TRBV7-6 to TRBJ2-2; 9 nucleotides line up with TRBD2. The germline V gene encodes CDR1 SGHVS and CDR2 FNYEAQ. The CDR3 extends over 16 amino acids. V was pared by 5 bases and J by 4 bases, with 8 bases of the junction left unmatched. CDR3 sequence reads: CASSPVAGAITGELFF. The CDR3, as DNA: TGTGCCAGCAGCCCCGTAGCGGGGGCGATCACCGGGGAGCTGTTTTTT.

This clonotype was found a few times. CDR3 amino acids: CASRGTGELFF. The CDR3 DNA sequence: TGTGCCAGCAGGGGGACCGGGGAGCTGTTTTTT. The chain couples TRBV12-3 or TRBV12-4 to TRBJ2-2; D not resolved. The CDR3 has 11 residues. Trimming took off 6 bases at V and 5 bases at J, with 4 bases between the two ends.

This chain links TRBV18 with TRBJ1-1, with D possibly being TRBD1 (5 bases). CDR1 is KGHSH, CDR2 LQKENI, per germline. Trimming removed 5 bases from V and 1 base from J, with 8 bases in between. The CDR3 spans 13 residues. The CDR3 sequence is CASSVTGNTEAFF. The CDR3 DNA follows: TGTGCCAGCTCAGTTACAGGGAACACTGAAGCTTTCTTT.

CDR3 nucleotide sequence: TGTGCCAGCAGTTTGGAGTTGAGCGAATCTACCTACGAGCAGTACTTC. Residues: CASSLELSESTYEQYF. The genes are TRBV12-3 or TRBV12-4 and TRBJ2-7, with unresolved D. The germline V and J ends were trimmed by 3 bases and 2 bases, with 17 bases remaining between them. The CDR3 is made up of 16 amino acids.

The V call is TRBV19, the J call TRBJ2-1; 8 nucleotides align to TRBD1. V dropped 10 bases and J dropped 4; count of bases not matched to a gene: 9. The germline V gene encodes CDR1 LNHDA and CDR2 SQIVND (reference sequence). The CDR3 spans 14 residues. Here the CDR3 DNA reads TGTGCCACGAAGGGACAGGTTCTTTACAATGAGCAGTTCTTC. This sequence encodes CATKGQVLYNEQFF. Drawing the rest from reference TRBV19 and TRBJ2-1, the complete variable domain is DGGITQSPKYLFRKEGQNVTLSCEQNLNHDAMYWYRQDPGQGLRLIYYSQIVNDFQKGDIAEGYSVSREKKESFPLTVTSAQKNPTAFYLCATKGQVLYNEQFFGPGTRLTVL.

This clonotype was seen repeatedly, ten times or more. This sequence joins TRBV6-6 and TRBJ2-5; 7 nucleotides agree with TRBD1. The CDR3 is 18 residues long. Per the germline V gene, CDR1 is MNHNY and CDR2 is SVGAGI (reference sequence). The J segment lost 2 bases and the V segment lost 0 bases, leaving 12 bases of the junction unmatched. CDR3 bases: TGTGCCAGCAGTTACTCGACCCGAAGAGGACAGGCACAAGAGACCCAGTACTTC. It codes for CASSYSTRRGQAQETQYF.

This clonotype showed up many times. The chain uses TRBV3-1 and TRBJ1-4; D remains ambiguous. The CDR3 is 14 residues long. Germline loops: CDR1 LGHDT, CDR2 YNNKEL (reference sequence). Deletions cut 3 bases from V and 7 bases from J, with 12 bases between. CDR3 sequence (DNA): TGTGCCAGCAGCCAGAGAGTGGTCACTGAAAAACTGTTTTTT. Protein sequence: CASSQRVVTEKLFF.

The table lists this clonotype with a few counts. The chain recombines TRBV5-5 with TRBJ2-3; D ambiguous. V lost 1 base and J 4 bases, leaving 13 bases between the germline ends. Germline V gives CDR1 SGHKS, CDR2 YYEKEE (reference sequence). CDR3 length equals 15 residues. The CDR3 DNA is TGTGCCAGCAGCTTGAGGCTGGGTCGGGCAGATACGCAGTATTTT. The encoded protein is CASSLRLGRADTQYF.

This clonotype was seen a few times. CDR3 loop: CASSYPRGALTTGELFF. CDR3 bases: TGTGCCAGCAGTTACCCGCGGGGGGCCCTTACCACCGGGGAGCTGTTTTTT. The chain links TRBV6-2 or TRBV6-3 to TRBJ2-2, with TRBD2 matching 8 bases. CDR3 size: 17 residues. With V trimmed by 2 bases and J by 4 bases, 9 bases remained unmatched. Germline V gene lookup returns CDR1 MNHEY and CDR2 SVGEGT.

This clonotype was found many times. The chain combines TRBV20-1 with TRBJ1-1, with D hard to call. Germline assignment: CDR1 DFQATT and CDR2 SNEGSKA (reference sequence). This CDR3 is 9 amino acids long. CDR3 DNA sequence: TGCATCCCCCCCGGCAGAGCTTTCTTT. Protein product: CIPPGRAFF.

There are many counts of this clonotype. This chain uses TRBV20-1 with TRBJ2-7; D remains unclear. Trimming took 6 bases from V and 4 from J, leaving 22 bases between them. Germline CDR1 reads DFQATT; CDR2 reads SNEGSKA (reference sequence). The CDR3 loop spans 15 amino acids. CDR3 sequence (DNA): TGCAGTGCCCGGACGCGTGGGGTCGTTCCATACGAGCAGTACTTC. This gives the protein CSARTRGVVPYEQYF.

The chain is built from TRBV18 and TRBJ2-5; D unclear. V gave up 3 bases and J gave up 5 bases, with 19 bases separating them. CDR3 length: 16 amino acids. Germline V gives CDR1 KGHSH, CDR2 LQKENI. The CDR3 is CASSPRSIGLGETQYF. The CDR3 coding sequence is TGTGCCAGCTCACCTCGAAGCATTGGCCTGGGGGAGACCCAGTACTTC.

This clonotype has just a few counts. The CDR3 protein is CASSPSDKNTGELFF. The CDR3 DNA reads TGCGCCAGCAGCCCAAGTGACAAAAACACCGGGGAGCTGTTTTTT. This chain uses TRBV5-1 with TRBJ2-2; D is uncertain. This CDR3 is built from 15 residues. CDR1 and CDR2 (germline): SGHRS, YFSETQ. With 4 bases removed from V and 2 bases from J, the gap between germline ends came to 12 bases. The full variable domain, completed using reference TRBV5-1 and TRBJ2-2, is KAGVTQTPRYLIKTRGQQVTLSCSPISGHRSVSWYQQTPGQGLQFLFEYFSETQRNKGNFPGRFSGRQFSNSRSEMNVSTLELGDSALYLCASSPSDKNTGELFFGEGSRLTVL.

This clonotype was seen only a few times. The chain employs TRBV25-1 and TRBJ1-6; 10 nucleotides line up with TRBD1. The CDR3 sequence is 15 residues long. Germline CDR1 MGHDK, CDR2 SYGVNS. V shed 4 bases and J 10 bases; nucleotides not matched to a gene: 7. CDR3 nucleotide sequence: TGTGCCAGCAGTGGGGACAGGGGTAACGGATCACCCCTCCACTTT. Protein: CASSGDRGNGSPLHF.

The V call is TRBV3-1, the J call TRBJ2-4; D might be TRBD1 (5 bases). The germline V gene encodes CDR1 LGHDT and CDR2 YNNKEL (reference sequence). The CDR3 is made up of 15 amino acids. The germline V and J ends were trimmed by 6 bases and 6 bases, with 18 bases remaining between them. For the CDR3, the DNA is TGTGCCAGCAGATCTACCCAGGCAAGGGGAAACATTCAGTACTTC. Its protein product is CASRSTQARGNIQYF.

The table lists this clonotype with many counts. The rearrangement joins TRBV5-1 to TRBJ2-1; D unresolved. V lost 6 bases to trimming and J lost 7 bases, with 17 bases between them. In germline, CDR1 is SGHRS, CDR2 YFSETQ. This CDR3 is built from 14 residues. For the CDR3, the DNA is TGCGCCAGCACCATGACGGTCACGCGGAATGAGCAGTTCTTC. This encodes CASTMTVTRNEQFF.

The rearrangement links TRBV5-1 to TRBJ1-1; D is ambiguous. This CDR3 spans 15 amino acids. Germline V lookup: CDR1 SGHRS, CDR2 YFSETQ. The ends were cut back, 2 bases at V and 6 bases at J, with 17 bases in the middle. CDR3 protein: CASSFGDLREAEAFF. CDR3 in DNA: TGCGCCAGCAGCTTCGGTGACTTACGGGAGGCTGAAGCTTTCTTT.

The chain joins TRBV5-6 to TRBJ2-1, with 10 nucleotides matching TRBD2. The CDR3 consists of 15 residues. Unmatched junction bases numbered 10, after V lost 4 bases and J lost 9 bases. Germline V gene sequence: CDR1 SGHDT, CDR2 YYEEEE. CDR3 DNA: TGTGCCAGCAGCAGCCGTCTAGCGGGGGCAGGTGAGCAGTTCTTC. This translates into CASSSRLAGAGEQFF.

There are many counts of this clonotype. The J gene is TRBJ2-7, the V gene TRBV12-3 or TRBV12-4; D unresolved. The CDR3 runs to 11 residues. V lost 7 bases, J lost 2 bases, and 6 bases lay in between. CDR3 loop: CASTSTYEQYF. Written as DNA, the CDR3 is TGTGCCAGCACTTCCACCTACGAGCAGTACTTC.

The rearrangement links TRBV7-9 to TRBJ1-2, with 11 nucleotides matching TRBD1. Germline V CDR1 and CDR2: SEHNR, FQNEAQ (reference sequence). This CDR3 spans 15 amino acids. The V and J ends lost 4 bases and 4 bases, in that order; junction bases with no gene match: 5. CDR3 sequence reads: CASSSGTGGRYGYTF. DNA for the CDR3: TGTGCCAGCAGCTCCGGGACAGGGGGACGCTATGGCTACACCTTC. Full variable domain (missing parts from reference TRBV7-9 and TRBJ1-2): DTGVSQNPRHKITKRGQNVTFRCDPISEHNRLYWYRQTLGQGPEFLTYFQNEAQLEKSRLLSDRFSAERPKGSFSTLEIQRTEQGDSAMYLCASSSGTGGRYGYTFGSGTRLTVV.

The chain uses TRBV3-1 and TRBJ2-5, with 7 bases fitting TRBD2. V shed 2 bases and J 8 bases; nucleotides not matched to a gene: 11. The CDR3 consists of 15 residues. Germline V gene sequence: CDR1 LGHDT, CDR2 YNNKEL (reference sequence). CDR3: CASSQIPSGTKTQYF. The CDR3 DNA is TGTGCCAGCAGCCAAATACCGTCCGGGACTAAAACCCAGTACTTC.

This clonotype was counted at least ten times. The chain employs TRBV11-2 and TRBJ1-1; possibly TRBD1 for D (6 bases). This CDR3 contains 16 residues. Trimming took 3 bases from V and 5 from J, leaving 19 bases between them. Germline loops: CDR1 SGHAT, CDR2 FQNNGV. This chain's CDR3 is CASSFPGQLRKTEAFF. The CDR3 nucleotides read TGTGCCAGCAGCTTCCCGGGACAACTTCGGAAGACTGAAGCTTTCTTT.

The chain joins TRBV18 to TRBJ1-1; 8 bases are a match to TRBD1. V lost 2 bases to trimming and J lost 5 bases; unmatched junction nucleotides: 7. The CDR3 runs 15 residues. Germline values: CDR1 KGHSH, CDR2 LQKENI. The CDR3 here is CASSPSDRGATEAFF. The CDR3 DNA reads TGTGCCAGCTCACCATCAGACAGGGGAGCAACTGAAGCTTTCTTT. The whole variable domain, remainder taken from reference TRBV18 and TRBJ1-1, is NAGVMQNPRHLVRRRGQEARLRCSPMKGHSHVYWYRQLPEEGLKFMVYLQKENIIDESGMPKERFSAEFPKEGPSILRIQQVVRGDSAAYFCASSPSDRGATEAFFGQGTRLTVV.

This chain uses TRBV30 with TRBJ2-7; D is undetermined. V lost 2 bases and J 4 bases, leaving 6 bases between the germline ends. CDR1 is GTSNPN, CDR2 SVGIG, per germline (reference sequence). This CDR3 has 11 residues. Here the CDR3 DNA reads TGTGCCTGGAGTTCGGAGTACGAGCAGTACTTC. Translation gives CAWSSEYEQYF.